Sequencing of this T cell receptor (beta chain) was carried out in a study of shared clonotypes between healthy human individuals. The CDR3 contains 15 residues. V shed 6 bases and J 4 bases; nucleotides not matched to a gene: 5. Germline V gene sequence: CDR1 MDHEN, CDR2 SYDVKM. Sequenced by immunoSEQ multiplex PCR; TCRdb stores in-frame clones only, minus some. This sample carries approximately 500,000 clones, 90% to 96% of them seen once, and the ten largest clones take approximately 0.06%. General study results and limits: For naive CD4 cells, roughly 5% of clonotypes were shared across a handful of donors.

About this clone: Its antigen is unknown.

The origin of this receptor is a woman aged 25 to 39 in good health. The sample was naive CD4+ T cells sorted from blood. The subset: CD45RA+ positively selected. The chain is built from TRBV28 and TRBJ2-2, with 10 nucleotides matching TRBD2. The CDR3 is CASRTLAGATGELFF. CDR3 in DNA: TGTGCCAGCAGGACTCTAGCGGGAGCCACCGGGGAGCTGTTTTTT.